Below, 8 T cell receptor beta chains from the same sample are listed, as sequenced in a study of vaccination and CD4 T cells after COVID-19. The treatment denotes: approximately 9-day PBMC culture with coronavirus spike peptide pools or control peptides (ViraFEST assay). What these receptors recognize is not known. The study sequenced cultured CD4+ T cell DNA using the Oncomine TCR Beta short-read assay. Using its own MiXCR run on the PCR reads, TCRdb lists one record per CDR3 protein. The table records 11,000 or so distinct CDR3 sequences, roughly two fifths of them present only once. The sample consisted of CD4+ T cells from blood, cultured in vitro. The origin of the receptors is a human donor who had recovered from COVID-19.

This clonotype was seen only a few times. The gene calls are TRBV6-4 and TRBJ2-3; 8 bases align to TRBD2. Germline lookup yields CDR1 MRHNA and CDR2 SNTAGT. The V segment lost 3 bases and the J segment 4 bases; nucleotides outside the gene matches: 9. The length of the CDR3 is 16 residues. CDR3 nucleotide sequence: TGTGCCAGCAGTGATTCCTACGGGGGGGCCTCAGATACGCAGTATTTT. Protein: CASSDSYGGASDTQYF.

The chain employs TRBV20-1 and TRBJ2-2, with a tentative D call TRBD2 (6 bases). Germline V gene data show CDR1 as DFQATT and CDR2 as SNEGSKA (reference sequence). V dropped 1 base and J dropped 5 bases, with 11 bases sitting between them. The CDR3 runs 14 residues. The CDR3 here is CSARGGVGTGELFF. CDR3 coding DNA: TGCAGTGCTAGAGGCGGGGTGGGTACCGGGGAGCTGTTTTTT.

V is TRBV6-5 and J is TRBJ1-1, with D possibly being TRBD1 (5 bases). The CDR3 extends over 13 amino acids. Looked up from germline, CDR1 is MNHEY and CDR2 is SVGAGI. The ends were cut back, 4 bases at V and 1 base at J, with 7 bases in the middle. CDR3 amino acids: CASSWGQNTEAFF. In DNA form, the CDR3 reads TGTGCCAGCAGTTGGGGCCAGAACACTGAAGCTTTCTTT.

The V and J genes are TRBV5-1 and TRBJ1-1; a possible D gene is TRBD1 (5 bases). Trimming shortened V by 4 bases and J by 1 base, and 20 bases separated the two germline ends. This CDR3 comprises 17 residues. Germline V gene data show CDR1 as SGHRS and CDR2 as YFSETQ. CDR3 coding DNA: TGCGCCAGCAGCGCAGACGGGACGGGGGTCAAGAACACTGAAGCTTTCTTT. Translated, it gives CASSADGTGVKNTEAFF.

The V gene is TRBV30, the J gene TRBJ2-3, with TRBD2 matching over 9 bases. The CDR3 runs to 17 residues. V lost 8 bases, J lost 1 base, and 16 bases stayed unmatched. Germline V CDR1 and CDR2: GTSNPN, SVGIG (reference sequence). The CDR3: CASQGGGAASGTDTQYF. CDR3 nucleotide sequence: TGTGCCAGCCAAGGCGGGGGGGCTGCGAGTGGCACAGATACGCAGTATTTT.

In the case of this clonotype: Sequence at one end of the junction differs from germline and may be a read error. The chain uses TRBV7-9 and TRBJ1-1, with TRBD1 matching over 9 bases. Germline values: CDR1 SEHNR, CDR2 FQNEAQ (reference sequence). This CDR3 contains 14 residues. The CDR3 region has the DNA TGCGCCAGCAGCAAGGGACAGGGATGGACTGAAGCTTTCTTT. Translated, it gives CASSKGQGWTEAFF.

The chain employs TRBV20-1 and TRBJ2-3; a possible D gene is TRBD1 (5 bases). This CDR3 contains 15 residues. Trimming left V 0 bases short and J 4 bases short, with 14 bases between. The germline CDR1 and CDR2 sequences are DFQATT and SNEGSKA (reference sequence). The CDR3 region is CSARDLAGKADTQYF. The CDR3 DNA reads TGCAGTGCTAGAGATTTAGCAGGGAAGGCAGATACGCAGTATTTT.

This clonotype was seen only a few times. The genes are TRBV12-3 or TRBV12-4 and TRBJ2-7, with D unclear. V gave up 6 bases and J gave up 2 bases, with 14 bases separating them. This CDR3 region has 14 residues. CDR3 sequence reads: CASSRHDPTYEQYF. For the CDR3, the DNA is TGTGCCAGCAGCCGCCACGACCCCACCTACGAGCAGTACTTC.